These 26 T cell receptor beta chains were sequenced from one sample in a study of blood T cell repertoires in COVID-19. Only in-frame clones appear in the TCRdb table, and some are missing; sequencing was by immunoSEQ multiplex PCR. The sample has over 150,000 clones; 75% to 90% are singletons. The sequencing sample was made of peripheral blood. These receptors all stem from a woman of 80 years or more with active or convalescent COVID-19.

The chain joins TRBV7-3 to TRBJ1-1; no definite D call. Trimming shortened V by 4 bases and J by 1 base, and 13 bases separated the two germline ends. The germline CDR1 and CDR2 sequences are SGHTA and FQGTGA. CDR3 length equals 15 residues. CDR3 sequence reads: CASSSTSIGNTEAFF. The CDR3 DNA reads TGTGCCAGCAGCTCTACCTCAATCGGGAACACTGAAGCTTTCTTT.

The chain employs TRBV12-5 and TRBJ2-2, with 9 bases that match TRBD1. CDR1 is LGHNT and CDR2 is FRNRAP in the germline V gene. V dropped 3 bases and J dropped 0; count of bases not matched to a gene: 2. The CDR3 is 16 residues long. CDR3 coding DNA: TGTGCTAGTGGTTTCGGGACAGGGTCGAACACCGGGGAGCTGTTTTTT. It is translated as CASGFGTGSNTGELFF.

This clone was counted only a few times. The chain uses TRBV5-1 and TRBJ1-4, with 8 bases matching TRBD1. V lost 1 base and J lost 4; bases outside the gene matches: 3. CDR1 SGHRS and CDR2 YFSETQ come from the germline V gene. This CDR3 is built from 15 residues. CDR3 DNA: TGCGCCAGCAGCTTGACCGGGACAGGTAATGAAAAACTGTTTTTT. This sequence encodes CASSLTGTGNEKLFF.

The V call is TRBV6-5, the J call TRBJ2-7; TRBD1 agrees at 8 bases. The CDR3 runs 14 residues. Per germline, CDR1 MNHEY and CDR2 SVGAGI. V lost 5 bases, J lost 9 bases, and 12 bases stayed unmatched. The CDR3 coding sequence is TGTGCCAGCAGTCCTCCCGCAGGGGGCCGGGTGCAGTACTTC. Amino acid sequence: CASSPPAGGRVQYF.

J is TRBJ1-5 and V is TRBV18; the match to TRBD1 covers 7 bases. Germline trimming cut 4 bases from V and 2 bases from J; bases unmatched to any gene: 11. Germline V CDR1 and CDR2: KGHSH, LQKENI. This CDR3 has 17 amino acids. CDR3 residues: CASSQATGAQGNQPQHF. The CDR3 DNA sequence: TGTGCCAGCTCACAAGCAACAGGGGCTCAAGGCAATCAGCCCCAGCATTTT.

This clone has just a few counts. The chain joins TRBV21-1 to TRBJ2-2; TRBD1 is the table's D call and was not checked against the DNA. TRBV21-1 is designated a pseudogene. CDR3 length equals 15 residues. The CDR3 region has the DNA TGTGCCAAGATCCGGGACAGGGGTTCCACCGGGGAGCTGTTTTTT. This gives the protein CAKIRDRGSTGELFF.

CDR3 region: CATSDSTGSREQFF. In DNA, the CDR3 is TGTGCCACCAGTGATTCGACAGGGAGTAGGGAGCAGTTCTTC. The V call is TRBV24-1, the J call TRBJ2-1; 7 bases map to TRBD1. CDR3 length: 14 residues. Unmatched junction bases numbered 7, after V lost 2 bases and J lost 10 bases. Germline values: CDR1 KGHDR, CDR2 SFDVKD.

The rearrangement joins TRBV30 to TRBJ2-7; 7 bases are a match to TRBD2. With V trimmed by 0 bases and J by 0 bases, 8 bases remained unmatched. Germline V gene lookup returns CDR1 GTSNPN and CDR2 SVGIG (reference sequence). This CDR3 contains 16 residues. This CDR3 reads CAWSVLGGGSSYEQYF. DNA for the CDR3: TGTGCCTGGAGTGTACTGGGGGGGGGATCCTCCTACGAGCAGTACTTC.

This chain connects TRBV4-2 to TRBJ2-2; 8 bases align to TRBD1. Germline CDR1 is LGHNA and CDR2 is YNFKEQ. This CDR3 is 16 amino acids long. V lost 2 bases to trimming and J lost 4 bases; unmatched junction nucleotides: 6. CDR3 in DNA: TGTGCCAGCAGCCAAACGACAGGGGCGGCCACCGGGGAGCTGTTTTTT. It codes for CASSQTTGAATGELFF.

This chain uses TRBV9 with TRBJ2-3; TRBD2 matches 9 bases. The CDR3 is 16 residues long. Germline V gives CDR1 SGDLS, CDR2 YYNGEE. J gave up 4 bases and V 0 bases, and 6 bases lay outside the gene matches. The CDR3 coding sequence is TGTGCCAGCAGCGTAGGTTCTAGCGGGGCATCAGATACGCAGTATTTT. As protein: CASSVGSSGASDTQYF.

The gene calls are TRBV27 and TRBJ1-2, with D maybe TRBD1 (5 bases). Trimming removed 0 bases at V and 2 bases at J, with 7 bases between. Germline assignment: CDR1 MNHEY and CDR2 SMNVEV (reference sequence). The CDR3 sequence is 14 residues long. CDR3 nucleotides: TGTGCCAGCAGTTTATCGGCAGGGAACTATGGCTACACCTTC. As protein: CASSLSAGNYGYTF.

This clone was seen only once. The CDR3 DNA reads TGTGCCAGCAGCACACGCCGAGACAGGGGAAACTATGGCTACACCTTC. This encodes CASSTRRDRGNYGYTF. The gene calls are TRBV5-5 and TRBJ1-2; TRBD1 matches 8 bases. CDR3 size: 16 residues. J was trimmed by 2 bases and V by 4 bases; bases with no gene match: 10. The V gene's germline CDR1 is SGHKS and CDR2 YYEKEE (reference sequence).

The chain joins TRBV13 to TRBJ2-3; TRBD2 aligns across 12 bases. This CDR3 contains 16 residues. Germline CDR1 and CDR2: PRHDT and FYEKMQ (reference sequence). V dropped 2 bases and J dropped 4; count of bases not matched to a gene: 4. This CDR3 is CASSLSGLAGPDTQYF. CDR3 in DNA: TGTGCCAGCAGCTTATCGGGACTAGCGGGCCCAGATACGCAGTATTTT.

A single count supports this clone. This sequence joins TRBV20-1 and TRBJ1-2; 8 nucleotides line up with TRBD1. Germline-derived CDR1 and CDR2 are DFQATT and SNEGSKA (reference sequence). The trim removed 5 bases at V and 7 bases at J, leaving 0 bases unmatched. The CDR3 is 10 amino acids. CDR3 sequence (DNA): TGCAGTGCTGGACAGGGTGGCTACACCTTC. This gives the protein CSAGQGGYTF.

The chain is built from TRBV6-6 and TRBJ2-7, with 7 bases that match TRBD1. The CDR3 consists of 12 residues. Germline V gene data show CDR1 as MNHNY and CDR2 as SVGAGI (reference sequence). The J segment lost 4 bases and the V segment lost 6 bases, leaving 3 bases of the junction unmatched. The CDR3 coding sequence is TGTGCCAGCAGGGACAGGAGTTACGAGCAGTACTTC. Translation gives CASRDRSYEQYF.

The chain combines TRBV2 with TRBJ1-4; D call uncertain. V shed 6 bases and J shed 5 bases, with 10 bases lying between them. There are 13 residues in the CDR3. Germline CDR1 reads SNHLY; CDR2 reads FYNNEI. The CDR3 is CASRGEFNEKLFF. In nucleotides, the CDR3 is TGTGCCAGCAGGGGAGAGTTCAATGAAAAACTGTTTTTT.

The chain combines TRBV30 with TRBJ2-3; D perhaps matches TRBD1 (5 bases). Looked up from germline, CDR1 is GTSNPN and CDR2 is SVGIG (reference sequence). The CDR3 is made up of 16 amino acids. Trimming took 0 bases from V and 0 from J, leaving 13 bases between them. CDR3 in DNA: TGTGCCTGGAGTGTACGTGACAGACAAAGCACAGATACGCAGTATTTT. Amino acid sequence: CAWSVRDRQSTDTQYF.

The chain uses TRBV1 and TRBJ1-1. TRBV1 is marked as a pseudogene. The CDR3 is made up of 13 amino acids. This CDR3 reads CTSSLLENTEAFF. The DNA of the CDR3 is TGCACCAGCAGCCTCCTAGAAAACACTGAAGCTTTCTTT.

The chain is built from TRBV6-2 or TRBV6-3 and TRBJ2-3; 16 bases fit TRBD2. CDR1 MNHEY and CDR2 SVGEGT come from the germline V gene. After removal of 2 bases from V and 5 bases from J, the junction contained 10 bases not matched to a gene. The length of the CDR3 is 19 residues. CDR3 nucleotides: TGTGCCAGCAGTTACACCCCCGGGACTAGCGGGGGGGAGGTAGATACGCAGTATTTT. Residues: CASSYTPGTSGGEVDTQYF.

Only one count was recorded for this clone. This sequence joins TRBV11-1 and TRBJ1-6, with TRBD1 matching 11 bases. V gave up 5 bases and J gave up 8 bases; unmatched junction bases: 8. The CDR3 loop spans 16 amino acids. The V gene's germline CDR1 is SGHAT and CDR2 FQDESV (reference sequence). The CDR3 coding sequence is TGTGCCAGCAGCCCCTGGGACAGGGGGATTTATTCACCCCTCCACTTT. It is translated as CASSPWDRGIYSPLHF.

The table lists this clone with a few counts. This chain connects TRBV5-6 to TRBJ1-5, with no clear D. This CDR3 spans 9 amino acids. Deletions cut 10 bases from V and 5 bases from J, with 4 bases between. Germline loops: CDR1 SGHDT, CDR2 YYEEEE. The CDR3 loop reads CAPYQPQHF. In DNA form, the CDR3 reads TGTGCCCCTTATCAGCCCCAGCATTTT.

The chain combines TRBV5-1 with TRBJ1-2, with D tentatively TRBD1 (6 bases). Germline lookup yields CDR1 SGHRS and CDR2 YFSETQ. The CDR3 contains 14 residues. V was shortened by 6 bases and J by 1 base, with 13 bases between the two germline ends. The CDR3 nucleotides are TGCGCCAGCATGGGGGACACGAGTAACTATGGCTACACCTTC. Residues: CASMGDTSNYGYTF.

This clone was counted a few times. This chain links TRBV5-1 with TRBJ1-4; TRBD1 is a possible D gene (5 bases). V lost 3 bases, J lost 7 bases, and 13 bases lay in between. Germline values: CDR1 SGHRS, CDR2 YFSETQ. The CDR3 has 14 residues. CDR3 bases: TGCGCCAGCAGCTCCCGGGGGGTCAGTGAAAAACTGTTTTTT. Protein: CASSSRGVSEKLFF.

The chain recombines TRBV14 with TRBJ2-7, with no clear D. The V gene's germline CDR1 is SGHDN and CDR2 FVKESK. The CDR3 runs to 12 residues. Deletions cut 4 bases from V and 7 bases from J, with 11 bases between. The CDR3 protein is CASSLPRREQYF. CDR3 coding DNA: TGTGCCAGCAGCCTCCCCCGTCGGGAGCAGTACTTC.

V gene TRBV11-3 combines with J gene TRBJ2-2; D is ambiguous. The germline CDR1 and CDR2 sequences are SGHNT and YENEEA. The CDR3 sequence is 13 residues long. Between the trimmed V and J ends, which lost 2 bases and 6 bases, there was a span of 7 bases. CDR3: CASSLSQPGELFF. Here the CDR3 DNA reads TGTGCCAGCAGCTTAAGCCAACCCGGGGAGCTGTTTTTT.

This chain uses TRBV20-1 with TRBJ2-5; the D gene is possibly TRBD1 (6 bases). Germline V gene lookup returns CDR1 DFQATT and CDR2 SNEGSKA (reference sequence). The length of the CDR3 is 11 residues. The V and J ends lost 2 bases and 5 bases respectively, with 6 bases between them. The CDR3 nucleotides are TGCAGTGCTAGACAGGGGGAGACCCAGTACTTC. Translated, it gives CSARQGETQYF.